The text below deals with one T cell receptor beta chain. Its antigen is not yet known. One base away there is no much larger clone; base qualities are not given. The germline V gene specifies KGHSH as CDR1 and LQKENI as CDR2. V has 2 bases trimmed and J has 5 bases trimmed; junction bases matching no gene number 11. Measured from the cysteine to the phenylalanine, the CDR3 is 16 residues long. The only DNA kept is the CDR3, 48 bases in frame from the first base. The time point label here, explained by the study, means: baseline before first vaccination. Samples from vaccinated people were obtained from the UK trials COV001 and COV002, which included a single-blind randomized controlled phase 2/3 trial of AZD1222 (ChAdOx1 nCoV-19) in healthy adults. For TCRbeta chain sequencing, PBMC samples from trial participants were taken at day 0 and at day 28 after the second dose. This sample is part of a study of T cell responses to AZD1222 COVID-19 vaccine (dated by TCRdb to about 2021). In terms of the full investigation: AZD1222 recipients given second doses at about 4 weeks or at about 12 weeks were pooled, since spike-specific TCR depth and breadth were not found to differ between the two schedules. TCR sequencing covered some 240 trial participants: about 210 given two doses of AZD1222 and about 26 given two doses of MenACWY control vaccine. Enrollment into the trials was organized by age into subgroups of 18-55, 56-69 and 70-plus years, and those subgroups contained approximately 150, 30 and 60 TCR-sequenced participants, respectively. What the research found in general, with its limitations: Conclusions about previously exposed vaccinees are limited, since just five or six AZD1222 recipients were seropositive for SARS-CoV-2 at baseline. The 56-69-year group was small, and its depth increase did not reach significance, likely because of low power. Most participants were white British and females outnumbered males, and the authors suggested that clonal diversity may have been underestimated. Nearly half of unique spike-specific TCRs reportedly recognized epitopes outside regions mutated in the B.1.351 and B.1.1.7 variants. After two AZD1222 doses, both the breadth and the depth of spike-specific TCRs were significantly higher than at day 0 and than in MenACWY recipients. Because no samples from the day 14 peak response were available, repertoires could be characterized only after the peak T cell response. CD4 TCRs associated with the vaccine covered the entire spike protein, and the dominant responses were in regions 160-218 and 743-854.

The CDR3 regions of human TCRbeta chains were analyzed by immunosequencing. In the source study's methods: TCRs in the repertoires were compared against a reference library of SARS-CoV-2-specific TCRs that had been generated with the MIRA antigen-specificity platform. Breadth was defined as the fraction of unique TCRs that were SARS-CoV-2-associated, and depth was defined as the fraction of total T cells that were SARS-CoV-2-associated. Using the MIRA data, each spike-specific TCR was assigned both to the spike region to which the TCR was reactive and to a CD4 or CD8 class. Log10-transformed breadth and depth values were compared by one-way ANOVA with Sidak's multiple comparisons tests. TCRdb took this table from immuneACCESS and kept in-frame rearrangements with V and J called. Such tables lack part of the clones; where checked against another copy, unresolved V genes explain under half of the gap, and the rest is unexplained. The V and J calls and clone size come from that table; D and trimming were worked out from the DNA. The sample yields approximately 140,000 clones; about 95% were counted once. Over 0.95% of the sample is taken by the ten largest.

The chain is assembled from TRBV18 and TRBJ1-2, with TRBD1 matching 7 junction bases. The clonotype was recovered from an adult in good health. This specimen consisted of peripheral blood, obtained on day 0 of AZD1222 vaccination. The DNA is as follows: TGTGCCAGCTCACCAGCGACCGGGACAGTGATATATGGCTACACCTTC. This yields the protein CASSPATGTVIYGYTF.